This is a list of T cell receptor beta chains from one sample in a study of cytomegalovirus exposure and HLA in healthy donors. Libraries were prepared by immunoSEQ multiplex PCR; TCRdb keeps only in-frame clonotypes and omits some of them. The repertoire holds roughly 100,000 clones, with 83% as singletons. Material: PBMCs. Receptors originate from a man between 18 and 29 years old in good health and CMV-seronegative. The CDR3 runs from the conserved cysteine through the conserved F or W. D genes are given only for firm matches. Not all rows give a size; the values are once, few, many and, for expanded clones, a class.

size,length,J,V,D,DNA,CDR3
.,15,TRBJ1-1,TRBV28,.,TGTGCCAGCAGTTTGGAGGGGCCACCTTACACTGAAGCTTTCTTT,CASSLEGPPYTEAFF
.,19,TRBJ2-4,TRBV15,TRBD2,TGTGCCACCAGCAGATTACCTGGAACGGGAGGAGGTAGCAAAAACATTCAGTACTTC,CATSRLPGTGGGSKNIQYF
.,15,TRBJ1-6,TRBV6-6,TRBD1,TGTGCCAGCAGCACCGACAGGGTTAAAATTTCACCCCTCCACTTT,CASSTDRVKISPLHF
once,17,TRBJ1-2,TRBV4-2,.,TGTGCCAGCAGCCAAGGGGGAATTGGGGGGGGTGGGTATGGCTACACCTTC,CASSQGGIGGGGYGYTF
.,16,TRBJ2-7,TRBV7-2,TRBD1,TGTGCCAGCAGCTCAGAGGACAGGACCGGTTCCTACGAGCAGTACTTC,CASSSEDRTGSYEQYF
.,14,TRBJ1-1,TRBV29-1,TRBD1,TGCAGCGTGGCCCGGAAGGGGGCGAACACTGAAGCTTTCTTC,CSVARKGANTEAFF
.,20,TRBJ2-3,TRBV28,TRBD2,TGTGCCAGCAGTCATGAGTCGAGGACTAGCGGGAGTAGGTATACAGATACGCAGTATTTT,CASSHESRTSGSRYTDTQYF
.,15,TRBJ1-4,TRBV27,.,TGTGCCAGCAGTTGGAGATCAGGGAGGAATGAAAAACTGTTTTTT,CASSWRSGRNEKLFF
.,14,TRBJ2-5,TRBV30,.,TGTGCCTGGGAAAGGACAGCCATTCAAGAGACCCAGTACTTC,CAWERTAIQETQYF
.,14,TRBJ1-6,TRBV6-1,.,TGTGCCAGCACCACTAAGCCAGGGGCCTCTCCCCTCCACTTT,CASTTKPGASPLHF
.,13,TRBJ1-2,TRBV27,TRBD1,TGTGCCAGCAGTCTAGGGACAGCGCGTGGCTACACCTTC,CASSLGTARGYTF
.,14,TRBJ1-4,TRBV6-4,.,TGTGCCAGCAGCCCACAAGGGGGGGTAGAAAAACTGTTTTTT,CASSPQGGVEKLFF
.,12,TRBJ1-1,TRBV6-5,.,TGTGCGGCATGGGGCGTAGGAACTGAAGCTTTCTTT,CAAWGVGTEAFF
.,12,TRBJ2-1,TRBV10-2,.,TGCGCCGGCTCAGACTATGACGATGAGCAGTTCTTC,CAGSDYDDEQFF
few,15,TRBJ1-2,TRBV28,.,TGTGCCATCATTCAATCCAGGGAGGGGCACTATGGCTACACCTTC,CAIIQSREGHYGYTF
.,15,TRBJ1-2,TRBV19,.,TGTGCCAGTAGTGGCTGGGGGAGGGCGGCCTATGGCTACACCTTC,CASSGWGRAAYGYTF
.,15,TRBJ2-1,TRBV11-3,TRBD2,TGTGCCAGCAGCATTAGCGGGAGGAACTACAATGAGCAGTTCTTC,CASSISGRNYNEQFF
.,16,TRBJ1-1,TRBV9,.,TGTGCCAGCAGCGTGACTGCAAACAGCGGGGGCACTGAAGCTTTCTTT,CASSVTANSGGTEAFF
.,11,TRBJ1-2,TRBV9,.,TGTGCCAGCGAGGGGGTCTATGGCTACACCTTC,CASEGVYGYTF
.,13,TRBJ1-1,TRBV7-2,.,TGTGCCAGCAGCTTCGGGACACTCACTGAAGCTTTCTTT,CASSFGTLTEAFF
.,15,TRBJ1-5,TRBV18,TRBD1,TGTGCCAGCTCACAGACAGGGGGTAAAGATCAGCCCCAGCATTTT,CASSQTGGKDQPQHF
.,12,TRBJ2-5,TRBV19,.,TGTGCCAGTACCTCCTACGGGGAGACCCAGTACTTC,CASTSYGETQYF
.,17,TRBJ2-7,TRBV13,TRBD2,TGTGCCAGCAGCTCTTTTACTACCGGGACTAGCGGCTACGAGCAGTACTTC,CASSSFTTGTSGYEQYF
.,15,TRBJ2-7,TRBV16,TRBD2,TGTGCCAGCAGCCACGGTGGCGGGAGTTTGGGCGAGCAGTACTTC,CASSHGGGSLGEQYF
.,16,TRBJ2-5,TRBV5-6,TRBD2,TGTGCCAGCAGCCCGCCCGGGACTAGCGGCCAAGAGACCCAGTACTTC,CASSPPGTSGQETQYF
.,14,TRBJ2-6,TRBV2,.,TGTGCCAGCAGTGACAGGGCTGGGGCCAACGTCCTGACTTTC,CASSDRAGANVLTF
.,15,TRBJ2-1,TRBV9,.,TGTGCCAGCAGCGTATTTACGAGCTCCTACAATGAGCAGTTCTTC,CASSVFTSSYNEQFF
.,14,TRBJ2-7,TRBV4-3,.,TGCGCCAGCAGCCCGGCCATGGGTAGCTACGAGCAGTATTTC,CASSPAMGSYEQYF
.,16,TRBJ2-1,TRBV18,TRBD2,TGTGCCAGCTCAACTCTTAGCGGGAGCTCCTACAATGAGCAGTTCTTC,CASSTLSGSSYNEQFF
.,13,TRBJ1-1,TRBV19,.,TGTGCCAGTAGTATAGGCACATACACTGAAGCTTTCTTT,CASSIGTYTEAFF
once,14,TRBJ2-5,TRBV19,TRBD1,TGTGCCAGTAGTATAAGGGACAGCCAAGAGACCCAGTACTTC,CASSIRDSQETQYF